This TCR beta chain was sequenced during a study of OX40 agonist ivuxolimab in advanced cancers. Exclusion of a patient followed from autoimmune disease history or systemic immunosuppression. CDR3 length: 13 residues. Between the trimmed V and J ends, which lost 7 bases and 4 bases, there was a span of 13 bases. The germline CDR1 and CDR2 sequences are MNHEY and SVGAGI. The table came from immunoSEQ multiplex PCR; TCRdb's copy has only in-frame clones and leaves some out. This table has 57,000 or so clones, approximately 91% appearing once. Here the sequenced sample was CD4+ or CD8+ T cells sorted from blood, taken in a trial of the OX40 agonist ivuxolimab. The clonotype was recovered from an adult with an advanced solid tumor such as melanoma, head and neck, liver or kidney cancer. The V call is TRBV6-5, the J call TRBJ1-1; D is ambiguous. CDR3 sequence reads: CASNHGSGTEAFF. CDR3 coding DNA: TGTGCCAGCAACCACGGTTCTGGCACTGAAGCTTTCTTT.